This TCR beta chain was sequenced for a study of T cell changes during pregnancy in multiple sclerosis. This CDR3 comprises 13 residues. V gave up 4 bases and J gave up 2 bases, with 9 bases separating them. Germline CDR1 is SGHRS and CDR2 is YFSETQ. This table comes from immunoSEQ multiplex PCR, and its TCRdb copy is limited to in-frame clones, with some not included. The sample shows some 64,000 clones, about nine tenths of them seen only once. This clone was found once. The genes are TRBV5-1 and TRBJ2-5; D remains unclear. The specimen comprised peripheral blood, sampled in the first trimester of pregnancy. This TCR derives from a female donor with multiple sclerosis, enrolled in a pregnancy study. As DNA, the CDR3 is TGCGCCAGCAGCCGTACATATCAAGAGACCCAGTACTTC. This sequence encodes CASSRTYQETQYF.